The 26 T cell receptor beta chains in this list originate from one sample, sequenced in a study of shared clonotypes between healthy human individuals. Sequencing was performed with immunoSEQ multiplex PCR; in TCRdb, only in-frame clones are kept and a portion is missing. The table shows some 2,100,000 clones, with approximately 94% occurring only once. Selected positively for CCR7 and CD45RO-negative, naive CD8 cells excluded terminally differentiated effector memory CD45RA+ cells. The specimen was naive CD8+ T cells from PBMCs. The receptors stem from a man younger than 35 in good health. Some clones in this sample may be carry-over from other donors' samples.

The chain couples TRBV19 to TRBJ2-1, with 7 bases fitting TRBD2. The germline CDR1 and CDR2 sequences are LNHDA and SQIVND (reference sequence). J gave up 7 bases and V 8 bases, and 5 bases lay outside the gene matches. This CDR3 has 12 amino acids. The CDR3 coding sequence is TGTGCCAGTCGAAATAGCGGGAATGAGCAGTTCTTC. Amino acid sequence: CASRNSGNEQFF.

This chain uses TRBV27 with TRBJ1-1; D is undetermined. Germline V CDR1 and CDR2: MNHEY, SMNVEV (reference sequence). The V gene lost 1 base and the J gene lost 12 bases, with 15 bases spanning the gap. The CDR3 has 13 amino acids. The chain's CDR3 is CASSLYPKGVPFF. DNA for the CDR3: TGTGCCAGCAGTTTATATCCGAAGGGTGTTCCTTTCTTT.

This chain joins TRBV29-1 and TRBJ2-1, with 7 positions matching TRBD2. The CDR3 runs to 11 residues. The V gene's germline CDR1 is SQVTM and CDR2 ANQGSEA. J lost 6 bases, V lost 7 bases, and 3 bases had no gene match. The CDR3 reads CSGGLINEQFF. CDR3 DNA: TGCAGCGGGGGACTAATCAATGAGCAGTTCTTC.

V usage is TRBV11-2 and J usage is TRBJ2-1; D is undetermined. The germline V and J ends were trimmed by 5 bases and 5 bases, with 10 bases remaining between them. Looked up from germline, CDR1 is SGHAT and CDR2 is FQNNGV. There are 13 residues in the CDR3. The CDR3 nucleotides are TGTGCCAGCAGCCCCGGAAGCCACAATGAGCAGTTCTTC. Translated: CASSPGSHNEQFF.

Only a few counts were recorded for this clone. This chain joins TRBV7-2 and TRBJ1-1; D remains ambiguous. The CDR3 has 14 amino acids. Germline-derived CDR1 and CDR2 are SGHTA and FQGNSA. Trimming cost V 2 bases and J 2 bases, with 9 bases left between them. The DNA for the CDR3 is TGTGCCAGCAGCTTACAGGCGACAAACACTGAAGCTTTCTTT. It specifies CASSLQATNTEAFF.

V gene TRBV7-9 combines with J gene TRBJ2-5, with 8 bases lining up with TRBD1. The CDR3 consists of 18 residues. The ends lost 0 bases at V and 2 bases at J; junction bases unmatched: 11. Germline lookup yields CDR1 SEHNR and CDR2 FQNEAQ (reference sequence). CDR3 bases: TGTGCCAGCAGCTTAGCGTCGAGACAGGGGTGGTATCAAGAGACCCAGTACTTC. This encodes CASSLASRQGWYQETQYF.

The V gene is TRBV7-9, the J gene TRBJ1-1; D gene unclear. With 7 bases removed from V and 0 bases from J, the gap between germline ends came to 9 bases. Germline V CDR1 and CDR2: SEHNR, FQNEAQ (reference sequence). This CDR3 spans 13 amino acids. The CDR3 nucleotides are TGTGCCAGCATCTTGGGGATGAACACTGAAGCTTTCTTT. Translation gives CASILGMNTEAFF.

J is TRBJ2-3 and V is TRBV29-1, with 9 bases matching TRBD1. With V trimmed by 6 bases and J by 4 bases, 5 bases remained unmatched. This CDR3 spans 13 amino acids. In germline, CDR1 is SQVTM, CDR2 ANQGSEA. The CDR3 DNA reads TGCAGCGTATTGGGACAGGGACCAGATACGCAGTATTTT. Amino acids: CSVLGQGPDTQYF.

The chain links TRBV7-6 to TRBJ1-4; 7 bases fit TRBD1. This CDR3 has 17 amino acids. Germline CDR1 SGHVS, CDR2 FNYEAQ. V was clipped by 2 bases and J by 5 bases; unmatched bases: 11. CDR3 nucleotide sequence: TGTGCCAGCAGCTTACGGACCGGGGAGGGGGCCAATGAAAAACTGTTTTTT. Its protein product is CASSLRTGEGANEKLFF.

This chain connects TRBV19 to TRBJ1-1; D is uncertain. CDR1 is LNHDA and CDR2 is SQIVND in the germline V gene (reference sequence). The CDR3 has 14 residues. V lost 6 bases and J lost 0, with 11 bases in between. The DNA for the CDR3 is TGTGCCAGTAGAACACAGTACATGAACACTGAAGCTTTCTTT. Translated: CASRTQYMNTEAFF.

V and J are TRBV7-8 and TRBJ2-1; D unclear. From germline, CDR1 is SGHVS and CDR2 FQNEAQ. This CDR3 is 13 amino acids long. The V end lost 5 bases, the J end lost 10 bases, and 15 bases lay between the germline ends. The CDR3 here is CASSKTRLAEQFF. The CDR3 coding sequence is TGTGCCAGCAGCAAGACCCGATTGGCCGAGCAGTTCTTC. Using reference TRBV7-8 and TRBJ2-1 for the parts outside the CDR3, the full variable domain is GAGVSQSPRYKVAKRGQDVALRCDPISGHVSLFWYQQALGQGPEFLTYFQNEAQLDKSGLPSDRFFAERPEGSVSTLKIQRTQQEDSAVYLCASSKTRLAEQFFGPGTRLTVL.

The chain joins TRBV6-1 to TRBJ1-2, with a possible D match to TRBD1 (6 bases). In germline, CDR1 is MNHNS, CDR2 SASEGT. CDR3 length: 18 residues. Trimming removed 1 base at V and 8 bases at J, with 26 bases between. CDR3 region: CASSEDVWDTNPGGGYTF. The CDR3 region has the DNA TGTGCCAGCAGTGAAGATGTTTGGGACACCAATCCGGGAGGAGGCTACACCTTC.

The genes are TRBV28 and TRBJ2-7; D is possibly TRBD2 (6 bases). V lost 2 bases, J lost 6 bases, and 17 bases lay in between. The length of the CDR3 is 15 residues. Germline-derived CDR1 and CDR2 are MDHEN and SYDVKM. The CDR3 DNA is TGTGCCAGCAGTTTACTGCCCGCGGGGACGGGCGAGCAGTACTTC. Its protein is CASSLLPAGTGEQYF.

The V and J genes are TRBV6-5 and TRBJ2-1; D possibly corresponds to TRBD2 (6 bases). The CDR3 sequence is 15 residues long. The germline gives CDR1 MNHEY, CDR2 SVGAGI. Trimming shortened V by 4 bases and J by 0 bases, and 10 bases separated the two germline ends. The DNA of the CDR3 is TGTGCCAGCAGTTTGGACGGGAGCTCCTACAATGAGCAGTTCTTC. Protein product: CASSLDGSSYNEQFF.

The chain carries TRBV14 and TRBJ2-1; no firm D call. Germline loops: CDR1 SGHDN, CDR2 FVKESK. V was clipped by 4 bases and J by 11 bases, with 12 bases between them. The CDR3 totals 12 residues. In nucleotides, the CDR3 is TGTGCCAGCAGCCCAATAAAAGGGCAGCAGTTCTTC. Its protein is CASSPIKGQQFF. Together with reference TRBV14 and TRBJ2-1, the CDR3 gives the full variable domain: EAGVTQFPSHSVIEKGQTVTLRCDPISGHDNLYWYRRVMGKEIKFLLHFVKESKQDESGMPNNRFLAERTGGTYSTLKVQPAELEDSGVYFCASSPIKGQQFFGPGTRLTVL.

The rearrangement links TRBV28 to TRBJ2-1; 7 bases match TRBD2. Trimming removed 6 bases from V and 6 bases from J; junction bases left unmatched: 8. The CDR3 runs to 14 residues. Germline assignment: CDR1 MDHEN and CDR2 SYDVKM. The CDR3 reads CASRFPSGSNEQFF. In nucleotides, the CDR3 is TGTGCCAGCAGGTTCCCTAGCGGATCCAATGAGCAGTTCTTC.

The V call is TRBV7-9, the J call TRBJ2-2; D call uncertain. V was trimmed by 0 bases and J by 5 bases, leaving 7 bases between them. The V gene's germline CDR1 is SEHNR and CDR2 FQNEAQ (reference sequence). The CDR3 covers 14 residues. In nucleotides, the CDR3 is TGTGCCAGCAGCTTAGCGATGGCTACCGGGGAGCTGTTTTTT. Translating gives CASSLAMATGELFF.

V gene TRBV6-5 combines with J gene TRBJ2-1, with TRBD1 matching over 7 bases. Germline V lookup: CDR1 MNHEY, CDR2 SVGAGI. CDR3 size: 15 residues. The V gene end was trimmed by 7 bases and the J gene end by 8 bases; junction bases not matched to a gene: 14. The CDR3 protein is CASKRQGRSLDEQFF. In nucleotides, the CDR3 is TGTGCCAGCAAAAGACAGGGCAGGTCTCTCGATGAGCAGTTCTTC.

The chain links TRBV9 to TRBJ1-1; TRBD1 aligns across 8 bases. This CDR3 region has 15 residues. The germline V gene has CDR1 SGDLS and CDR2 YYNGEE. Trimming cost V 3 bases and J 1 base; bases outside gene matches: 5. The CDR3 loop is CASSAGQGPNTEAFF. As DNA, the CDR3 is TGTGCCAGCAGCGCAGGACAGGGTCCGAACACTGAAGCTTTCTTT. The variable domain in full, completed from reference TRBV9 and TRBJ1-1, reads DSGVTQTPKHLITATGQRVTLRCSPRSGDLSVYWYQQSLDQGLQFLIQYYNGEERAKGNILERFSAQQFPDLHSELNLSSLELGDSALYFCASSAGQGPNTEAFFGQGTRLTVV.

The chain joins TRBV2 to TRBJ2-1, with TRBD2 matching 9 bases. Germline values: CDR1 SNHLY, CDR2 FYNNEI. J gave up 7 bases and V 0 bases, and 4 bases lay outside the gene matches. CDR3 length: 15 residues. The CDR3 reads CASSEAGLAGNEQFF. The CDR3 coding sequence is TGTGCCAGCAGTGAAGCTGGGCTAGCGGGAAATGAGCAGTTCTTC.

V usage is TRBV4-3 and J usage is TRBJ2-2; TRBD2 matches 9 bases. V lost 1 base and J lost 4; bases outside the gene matches: 4. The CDR3 spans 16 residues. CDR1 is LGHNA and CDR2 is YSLEER in the germline V gene. CDR3 sequence (DNA): TGCGCCAGCAGCCAAGTTAGCGGGAGCGCCACCGGGGAGCTGTTTTTT. Residues: CASSQVSGSATGELFF.

For this clone: This CDR3 is also generated by other DNA sequences in the sample. The chain uses TRBV9 and TRBJ1-1; D is undetermined. Germline CDR1 reads SGDLS; CDR2 reads YYNGEE. Deletions cut 3 bases from V and 5 bases from J, with 8 bases between. This CDR3 is built from 12 residues. DNA for the CDR3: TGTGCCAGCAGCGGAGGTAGGACTGAAGCTTTCTTT. Encoded protein: CASSGGRTEAFF. Based on the CDR3 plus reference TRBV9 and TRBJ1-1, the full variable domain is DSGVTQTPKHLITATGQRVTLRCSPRSGDLSVYWYQQSLDQGLQFLIQYYNGEERAKGNILERFSAQQFPDLHSELNLSSLELGDSALYFCASSGGRTEAFFGQGTRLTVV.

The chain carries TRBV30 and TRBJ2-1; 8 bases are a match to TRBD2. The CDR3 has 16 residues. Germline loops: CDR1 GTSNPN, CDR2 SVGIG (reference sequence). Trimming removed 2 bases from V and 3 bases from J; junction bases left unmatched: 9. CDR3 sequence (DNA): TGTGCCTGGAGTCCCGGGATAGCGGGGAACTACAATGAGCAGTTCTTC. Translated, it gives CAWSPGIAGNYNEQFF.

This clone was seen a handful of times. The chain is built from TRBV7-9 and TRBJ1-5; D remains ambiguous. V was pared by 5 bases and J by 9 bases, with 11 bases between. Germline-derived CDR1 and CDR2 are SEHNR and FQNEAQ (reference sequence). The CDR3 length is 12 residues. CDR3 sequence (DNA): TGTGCCAGCAGCCCTGGAGAGGGGCCCCAGCATTTT. It yields the protein CASSPGEGPQHF.

The V gene is TRBV2, the J gene TRBJ2-5; a possible D gene is TRBD1 (6 bases). The germline CDR1 and CDR2 sequences are SNHLY and FYNNEI. The CDR3 loop spans 15 amino acids. V lost 4 bases to trimming and J lost 5 bases, with 17 bases between them. CDR3 nucleotides: TGTGCCAGCAGTGTGTCAGGACAGATGAGGGAGACCCAGTACTTC. Protein: CASSVSGQMRETQYF.

The chain recombines TRBV5-1 with TRBJ2-1; the D gene could be TRBD1 or TRBD2 (5 bases each). There are 17 residues in the CDR3. The V end was cut by 4 bases, the J end by 5 bases, with 22 bases between. Germline lookup yields CDR1 SGHRS and CDR2 YFSETQ. The CDR3 DNA reads as TGCGCCAGCAGCCAACGAGCTCGGGGCGCCCCTAACAATGAGCAGTTCTTC. This codes for CASSQRARGAPNNEQFF.